This T cell receptor beta chain stems from a study of response to subunit inactivated influenza vaccine. General observations from the study: Each seasonal flu vaccination may recruit only limited new T cells, authors suggested.

As concerns this clonotype: Its matching antigen is unknown.

The CDR3 spans 16 residues. V lost 0 bases and J lost 4; bases outside the gene matches: 7. CDR1 MNHEY and CDR2 SVGEGT come from the germline V gene. TCRdb processed the RT-PCR reads anew with MiXCR; each CDR3 protein has one entry. The top ten hold less than 2.5% of the sample, which has about 480,000 distinct CDR3 sequences, roughly 25% seen once. This clonotype was sampled from a man in his forties or fifties who received an inactivated influenza vaccine. V usage is TRBV6-2 or TRBV6-3 and J usage is TRBJ2-7, with 9 nucleotides matching TRBD1. The sample here was CD4+ T cells sorted from PBMCs, taken 4 to 6 days after vaccination. CDR3 residues: CASSYSTRDRAYEQYF. In DNA form, the CDR3 reads TGTGCCAGCAGTTACTCGACCCGGGACAGGGCTTACGAGCAGTACTTC.